This T cell receptor beta chain was retrieved from a study of beta chain features in type 1 diabetes. This clone was seen a handful of times. Sequencing targeted expressed TCRB transcripts, as all isolated RNA had been reverse transcribed. Libraries were prepared by immunoSEQ multiplex PCR; TCRdb keeps only in-frame clonotypes and omits some of them. The sample yields fewer than 250,000 clones, around an eighth seen once. Trimming at V came to 1 base and at J to 5 bases, leaving 8 bases not matched to a gene. The germline V gene encodes CDR1 SGHAT and CDR2 FQNNGV. This CDR3 region has 17 residues. Once sorted, every population was more than 98% pure.

V gene TRBV11-2 combines with J gene TRBJ2-1, with 10 bases aligning to TRBD2. Specimen: naive CD4+ T cells from blood. The sequence was collected from a woman aged 40 to 50 in good health. The CDR3 DNA follows: TGTGCCAGCAGCTTAGCGGGGAGCGGGGGGGCCCACAATGAGCAGTTCTTC. This sequence encodes CASSLAGSGGAHNEQFF.